This record covers a single T cell receptor (beta chain). Its antigen is unknown. Regions amplified from RNA transcripts were the TCR beta CDR3 regions. The TCR CDR3 was amplified in a first-round RT-PCR using the HTBI primer set. Each CDR3 protein is one row after TCRdb ran MiXCR on the multiplex PCR reads. This table holds fewer than 900,000 distinct CDR3 sequences, around 19% found once. The sample comes from a study of T cells in Graves' hyperthyroidism and ophthalmopathy. Overall study context: Peripheral blood was collected at initial diagnosis, before any treatment.

The V end lost 3 bases, the J end lost 6 bases, and 16 bases lay between the germline ends. This CDR3 has 15 residues. In germline, CDR1 is MNHEY, CDR2 SMNVEV (reference sequence). General observations from the study: Blood also carried most thyroid clonotypes expanded above 0.001.

The patients, who ranged from 18 to 65 in age, presented with newly diagnosed hyperthyroidism lasting under 2 months. The specimen was blood. This TCR was sampled from a woman between 50 and 59 years old with Graves' hyperthyroidism that later progressed to Graves' ophthalmopathy. The V and J genes are TRBV27 and TRBJ2-3; D might be TRBD2 (7 bases). As DNA, the CDR3 is TGTGCCAGCAGTTTTGGGGGGGGGCGAGTGGATACGCAGTATTTT. This gives the protein CASSFGGGRVDTQYF.